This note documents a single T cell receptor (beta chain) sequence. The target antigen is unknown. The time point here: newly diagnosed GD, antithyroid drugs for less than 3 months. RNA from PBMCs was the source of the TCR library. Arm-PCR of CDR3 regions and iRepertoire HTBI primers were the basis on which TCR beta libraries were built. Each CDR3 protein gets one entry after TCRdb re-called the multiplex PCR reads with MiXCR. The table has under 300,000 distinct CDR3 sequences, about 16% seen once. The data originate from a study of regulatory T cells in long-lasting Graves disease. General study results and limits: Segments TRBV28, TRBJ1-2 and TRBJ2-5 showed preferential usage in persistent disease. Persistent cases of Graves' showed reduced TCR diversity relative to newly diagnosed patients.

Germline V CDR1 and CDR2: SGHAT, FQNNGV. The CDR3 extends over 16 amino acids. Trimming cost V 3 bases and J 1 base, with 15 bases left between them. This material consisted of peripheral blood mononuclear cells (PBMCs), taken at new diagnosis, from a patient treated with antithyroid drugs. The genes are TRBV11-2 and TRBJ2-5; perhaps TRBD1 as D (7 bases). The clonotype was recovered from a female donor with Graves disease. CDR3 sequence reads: CASSFAGQWTQETQYF. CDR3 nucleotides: TGTGCCAGCAGCTTTGCGGGACAGTGGACCCAAGAGACCCAGTACTTC.